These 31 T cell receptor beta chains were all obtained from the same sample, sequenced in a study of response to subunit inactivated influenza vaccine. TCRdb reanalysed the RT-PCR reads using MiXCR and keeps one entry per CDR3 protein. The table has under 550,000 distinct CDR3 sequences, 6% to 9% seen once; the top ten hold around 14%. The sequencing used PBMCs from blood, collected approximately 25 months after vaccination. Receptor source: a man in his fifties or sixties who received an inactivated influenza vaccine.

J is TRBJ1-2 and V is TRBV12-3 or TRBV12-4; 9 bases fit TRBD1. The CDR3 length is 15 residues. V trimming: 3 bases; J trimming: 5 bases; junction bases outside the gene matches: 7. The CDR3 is CASSFTGGARYGYTF. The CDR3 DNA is TGTGCCAGCAGTTTTACAGGGGGCGCTCGATATGGCTACACCTTC.

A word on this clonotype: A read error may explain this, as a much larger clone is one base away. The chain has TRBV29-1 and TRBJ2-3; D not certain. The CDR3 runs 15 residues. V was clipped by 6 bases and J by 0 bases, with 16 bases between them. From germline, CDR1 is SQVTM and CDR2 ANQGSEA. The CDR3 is CSVRAVILSTDTQYF. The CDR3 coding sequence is TGCAGCGTCCGTGCCGTGATTCTCAGCACAGATACGCAGTATTTT.

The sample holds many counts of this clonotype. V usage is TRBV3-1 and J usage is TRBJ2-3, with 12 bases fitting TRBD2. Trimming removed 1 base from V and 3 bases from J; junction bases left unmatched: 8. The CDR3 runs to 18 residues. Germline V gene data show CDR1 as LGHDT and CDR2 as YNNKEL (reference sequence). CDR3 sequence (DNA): TGTGCCAGCAGCCAAGCCCGACTAGCGGGAGCAGCGACAGATACGCAGTATTTT. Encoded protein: CASSQARLAGAATDTQYF.

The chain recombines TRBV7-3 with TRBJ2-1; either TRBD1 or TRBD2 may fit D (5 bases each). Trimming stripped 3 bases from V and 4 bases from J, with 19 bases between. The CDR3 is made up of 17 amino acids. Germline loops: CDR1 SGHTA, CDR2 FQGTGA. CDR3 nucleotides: TGTGCCAGCAGCTTGTCGGCCGGGGCTAGCAGGTACAATGAGCAGTTCTTC. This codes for CASSLSAGASRYNEQFF.

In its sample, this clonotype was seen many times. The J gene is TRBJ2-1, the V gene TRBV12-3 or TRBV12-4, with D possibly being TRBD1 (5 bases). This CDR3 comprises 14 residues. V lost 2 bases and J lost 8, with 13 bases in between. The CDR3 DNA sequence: TGTGCCAGCAGTTTATGGGGCCCGAAGGATGAGCAGTTCTTC. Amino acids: CASSLWGPKDEQFF.

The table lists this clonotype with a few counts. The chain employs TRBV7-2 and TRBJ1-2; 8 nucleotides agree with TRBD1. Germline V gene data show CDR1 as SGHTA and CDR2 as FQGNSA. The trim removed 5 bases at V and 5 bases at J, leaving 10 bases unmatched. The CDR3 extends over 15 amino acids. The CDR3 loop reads CASSPPPDRDYGYTF. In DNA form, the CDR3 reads TGTGCCAGCAGCCCCCCCCCGGACAGGGATTATGGCTACACCTTC.

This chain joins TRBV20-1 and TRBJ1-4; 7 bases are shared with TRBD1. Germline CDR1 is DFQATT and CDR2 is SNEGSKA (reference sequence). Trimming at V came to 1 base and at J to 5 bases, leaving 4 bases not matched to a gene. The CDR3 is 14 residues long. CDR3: CSARGDSANEKLFF. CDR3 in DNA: TGCAGTGCTAGAGGGGACAGTGCCAATGAAAAACTGTTTTTT.

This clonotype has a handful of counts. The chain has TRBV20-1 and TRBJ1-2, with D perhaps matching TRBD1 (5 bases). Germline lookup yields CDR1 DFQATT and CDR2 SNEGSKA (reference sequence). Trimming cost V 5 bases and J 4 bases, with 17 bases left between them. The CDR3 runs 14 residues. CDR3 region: CSASPAGSIYGYTF. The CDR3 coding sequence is TGCAGTGCTTCCCCGGCAGGGAGCATCTATGGCTACACCTTC.

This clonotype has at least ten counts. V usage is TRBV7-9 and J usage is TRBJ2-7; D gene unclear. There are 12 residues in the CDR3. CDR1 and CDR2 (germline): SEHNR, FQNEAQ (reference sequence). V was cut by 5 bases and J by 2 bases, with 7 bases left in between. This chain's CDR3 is CASSNEAYEQYF. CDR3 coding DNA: TGTGCCAGCAGCAACGAAGCCTACGAGCAGTACTTC.

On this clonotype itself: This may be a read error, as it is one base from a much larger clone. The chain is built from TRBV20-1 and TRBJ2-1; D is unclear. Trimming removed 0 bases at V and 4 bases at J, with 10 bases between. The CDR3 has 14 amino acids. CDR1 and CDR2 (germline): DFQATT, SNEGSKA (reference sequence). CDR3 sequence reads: CSARDRSDYNEQFF. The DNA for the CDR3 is TGCAGTGCTAGAGATCGAAGCGATTACAATGAGCAGTTCTTC.

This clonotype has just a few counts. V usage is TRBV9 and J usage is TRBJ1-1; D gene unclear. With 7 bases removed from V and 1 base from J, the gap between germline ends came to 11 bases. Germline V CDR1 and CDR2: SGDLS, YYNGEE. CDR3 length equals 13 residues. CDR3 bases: TGTGCCAGCGGAGGACGGGGGAACACTGAAGCTTTCTTT. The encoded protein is CASGGRGNTEAFF. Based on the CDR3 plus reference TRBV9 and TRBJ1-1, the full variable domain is DSGVTQTPKHLITATGQRVTLRCSPRSGDLSVYWYQQSLDQGLQFLIQYYNGEERAKGNILERFSAQQFPDLHSELNLSSLELGDSALYFCASGGRGNTEAFFGQGTRLTVV.

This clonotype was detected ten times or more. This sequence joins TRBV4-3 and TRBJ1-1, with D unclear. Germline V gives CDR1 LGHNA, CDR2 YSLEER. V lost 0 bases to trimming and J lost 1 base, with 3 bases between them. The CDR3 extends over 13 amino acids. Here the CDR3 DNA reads TGCGCCAGCAGCCAAGAGAGGAACACTGAAGCTTTCTTT. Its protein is CASSQERNTEAFF.

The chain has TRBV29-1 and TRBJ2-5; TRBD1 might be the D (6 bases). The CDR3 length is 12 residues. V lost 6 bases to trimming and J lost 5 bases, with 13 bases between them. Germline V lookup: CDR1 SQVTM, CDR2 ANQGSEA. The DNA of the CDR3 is TGCAGCGTCGTCATAAGGGGGGAGACCCAGTACTTC. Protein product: CSVVIRGETQYF. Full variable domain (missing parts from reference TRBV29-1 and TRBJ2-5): SAVISQKPSRDICQRGTSLTIQCQVDSQVTMMFWYRQQPGQSLTLIATANQGSEATYESGFVIDKFPISRPNLTFSTLTVSNMSPEDSSIYLCSVVIRGETQYFGPGTRLLVL.

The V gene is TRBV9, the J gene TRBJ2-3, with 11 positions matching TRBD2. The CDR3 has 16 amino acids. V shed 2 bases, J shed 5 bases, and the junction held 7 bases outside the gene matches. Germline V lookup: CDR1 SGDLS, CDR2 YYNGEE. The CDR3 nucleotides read TGTGCCAGCAGCGTCGATAGCGGGGGGGCCGGAGATACGCAGTATTTT. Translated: CASSVDSGGAGDTQYF.

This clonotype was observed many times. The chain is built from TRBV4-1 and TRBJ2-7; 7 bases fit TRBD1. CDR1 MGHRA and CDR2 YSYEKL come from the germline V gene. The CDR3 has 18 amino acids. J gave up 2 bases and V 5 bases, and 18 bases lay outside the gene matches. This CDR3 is CASSVAATGNSEAYEQYF. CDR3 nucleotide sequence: TGCGCCAGCAGCGTTGCGGCGACAGGGAACAGTGAGGCCTACGAGCAGTACTTC.

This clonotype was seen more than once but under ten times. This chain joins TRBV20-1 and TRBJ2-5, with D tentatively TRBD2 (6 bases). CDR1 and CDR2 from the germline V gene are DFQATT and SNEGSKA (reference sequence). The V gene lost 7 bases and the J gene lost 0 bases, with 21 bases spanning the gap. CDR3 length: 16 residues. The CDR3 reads CSVRGRRSLDQETQYF. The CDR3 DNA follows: TGCAGTGTGCGGGGCAGGCGGTCTTTGGACCAAGAGACCCAGTACTTC.

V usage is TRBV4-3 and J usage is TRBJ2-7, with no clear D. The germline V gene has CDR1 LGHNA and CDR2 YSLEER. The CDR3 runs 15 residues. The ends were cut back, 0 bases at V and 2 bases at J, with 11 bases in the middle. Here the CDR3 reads CASSQDWTPPYEQYF. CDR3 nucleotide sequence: TGCGCCAGCAGCCAAGATTGGACGCCCCCCTACGAGCAGTACTTC.

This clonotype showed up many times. CDR3 residues: CASSWGIRSSYEQYF. CDR3 in DNA: TGTGCCAGCAGCTGGGGTATACGTTCCTCCTACGAGCAGTACTTC. The V gene is TRBV12-3 or TRBV12-4, the J gene TRBJ2-7; D unresolved. V shed 6 bases and J shed 0 bases, with 15 bases lying between them. This CDR3 contains 15 residues.

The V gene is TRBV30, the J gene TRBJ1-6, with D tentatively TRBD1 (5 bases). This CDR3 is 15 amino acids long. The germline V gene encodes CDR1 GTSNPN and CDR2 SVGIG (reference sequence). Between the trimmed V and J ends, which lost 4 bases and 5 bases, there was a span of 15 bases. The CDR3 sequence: CAWNEVRGHNSPLHF. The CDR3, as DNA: TGTGCCTGGAATGAGGTGAGGGGCCATAATTCACCCCTCCACTTT.

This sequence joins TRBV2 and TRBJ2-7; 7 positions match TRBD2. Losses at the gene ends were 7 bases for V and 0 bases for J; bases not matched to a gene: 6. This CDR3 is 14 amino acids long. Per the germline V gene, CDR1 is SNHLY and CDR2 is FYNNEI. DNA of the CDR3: TGTGCCAGCAATGTAGCGGGTAGCTCCTACGAGCAGTACTTC. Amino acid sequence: CASNVAGSSYEQYF. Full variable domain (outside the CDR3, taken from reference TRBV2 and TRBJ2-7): EPEVTQTPSHQVTQMGQEVILRCVPISNHLYFYWYRQILGQKVEFLVSFYNNEISEKSEIFDDQFSVERPDGSNFTLKIRSTKLEDSAMYFCASNVAGSSYEQYFGPGTRLTVT.

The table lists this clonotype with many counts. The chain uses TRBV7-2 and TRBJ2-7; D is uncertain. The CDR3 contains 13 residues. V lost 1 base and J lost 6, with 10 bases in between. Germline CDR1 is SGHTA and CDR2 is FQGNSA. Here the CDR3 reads CASSLVPKSEQYF. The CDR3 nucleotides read TGTGCCAGCAGCTTAGTCCCCAAAAGCGAGCAGTACTTC.

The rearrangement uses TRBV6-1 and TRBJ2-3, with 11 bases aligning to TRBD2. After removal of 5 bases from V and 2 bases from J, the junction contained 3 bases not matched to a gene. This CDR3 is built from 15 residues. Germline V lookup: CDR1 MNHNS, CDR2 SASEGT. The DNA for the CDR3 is TGTGCCAGCAGTCCGACTAGCGGGGCCACAGATACGCAGTATTTT. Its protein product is CASSPTSGATDTQYF.

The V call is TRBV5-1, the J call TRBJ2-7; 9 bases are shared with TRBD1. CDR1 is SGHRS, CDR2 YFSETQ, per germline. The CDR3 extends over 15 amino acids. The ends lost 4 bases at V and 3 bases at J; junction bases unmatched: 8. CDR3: CASSPGATGGYEQYF. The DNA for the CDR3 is TGCGCCAGCAGCCCGGGGGCGACAGGGGGCTACGAGCAGTACTTC.

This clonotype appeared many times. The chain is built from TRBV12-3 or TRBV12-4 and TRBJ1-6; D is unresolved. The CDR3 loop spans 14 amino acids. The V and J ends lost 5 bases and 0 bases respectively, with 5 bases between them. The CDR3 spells CASSPDSYNSPLHF. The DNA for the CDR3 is TGTGCCAGCAGTCCCGACTCCTATAATTCACCCCTCCACTTT.

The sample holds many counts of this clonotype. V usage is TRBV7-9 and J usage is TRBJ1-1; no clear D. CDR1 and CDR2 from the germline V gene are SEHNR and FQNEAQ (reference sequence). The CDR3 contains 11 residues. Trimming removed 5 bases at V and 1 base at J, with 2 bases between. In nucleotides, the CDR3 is TGTGCCAGCAGCGCGAACACTGAAGCTTTCTTT. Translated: CASSANTEAFF.

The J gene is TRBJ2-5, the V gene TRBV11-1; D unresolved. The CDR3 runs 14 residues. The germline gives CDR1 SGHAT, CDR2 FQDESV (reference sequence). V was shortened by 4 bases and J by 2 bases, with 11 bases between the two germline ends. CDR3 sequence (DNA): TGTGCCAGCAGCTGGGCAGGCGTACAAGAGACCCAGTACTTC. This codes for CASSWAGVQETQYF.

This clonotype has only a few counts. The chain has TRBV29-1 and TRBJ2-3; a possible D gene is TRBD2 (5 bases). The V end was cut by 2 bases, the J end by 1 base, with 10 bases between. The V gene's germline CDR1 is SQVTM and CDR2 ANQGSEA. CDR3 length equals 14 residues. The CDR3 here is CSVELAPRTDTQYF. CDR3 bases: TGCAGCGTTGAACTAGCTCCGCGCACAGATACGCAGTATTTT.

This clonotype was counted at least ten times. The CDR3 region is CASSGALPKNIQYF. The CDR3 DNA sequence: TGTGCCAGCAGTGGAGCCCTCCCGAAAAACATTCAGTACTTC. This sequence joins TRBV6-1 and TRBJ2-4; D gene uncertain. V was trimmed by 4 bases and J by 4 bases, leaving 11 bases between them. CDR1 is MNHNS, CDR2 SASEGT, per germline. CDR3 length: 14 amino acids.

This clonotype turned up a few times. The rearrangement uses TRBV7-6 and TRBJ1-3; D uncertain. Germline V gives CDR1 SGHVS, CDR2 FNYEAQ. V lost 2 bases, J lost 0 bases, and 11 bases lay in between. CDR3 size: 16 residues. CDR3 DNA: TGTGCCAGCAGCTTAAGTTCAAGTACCTCTGGAAACACCATATATTTT. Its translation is CASSLSSSTSGNTIYF.

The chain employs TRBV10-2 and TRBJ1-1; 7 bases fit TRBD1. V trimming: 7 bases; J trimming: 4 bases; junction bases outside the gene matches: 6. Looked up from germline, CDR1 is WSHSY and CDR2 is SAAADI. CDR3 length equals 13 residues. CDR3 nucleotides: TGCGCCAGCACTATGACAGGGCCCACTGAAGCTTTCTTT. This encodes CASTMTGPTEAFF.

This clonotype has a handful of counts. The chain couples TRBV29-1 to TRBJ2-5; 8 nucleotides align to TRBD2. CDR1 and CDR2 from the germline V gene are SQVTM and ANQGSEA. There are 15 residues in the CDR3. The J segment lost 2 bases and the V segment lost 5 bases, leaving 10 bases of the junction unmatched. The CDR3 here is CSVRGLAEFQETQYF. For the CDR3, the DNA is TGCAGCGTTCGCGGACTAGCAGAATTTCAAGAGACCCAGTACTTC.